These 21 T cell receptor beta chains were sequenced from one sample in a study of blood T cell repertoires in COVID-19. Some clones are missing from TCRdb's copy, which holds only in-frame ones; the method was immunoSEQ multiplex PCR. The top ten hold less than 6.5% of the sample, which has about 48,000 clones, just over 90% seen once. The sample comprised peripheral blood. These receptors were obtained from a man aged 65 to 79 with acute or convalescent COVID-19.

The chain joins TRBV5-1 to TRBJ2-2; D may be TRBD1 (6 bases). The CDR3 runs to 15 residues. Trimming took off 4 bases at V and 3 bases at J, with 13 bases between the two ends. Germline CDR1 SGHRS, CDR2 YFSETQ. In DNA form, the CDR3 reads TGCGCCAGCAGCAAGGACAGTCGAGACACCGGGGAGCTGTTTTTT. As protein: CASSKDSRDTGELFF.

This clone appeared once. The chain recombines TRBV27 with TRBJ2-7, with D maybe TRBD1 (5 bases). V lost 2 bases and J lost 7, with 12 bases in between. Germline assignment: CDR1 MNHEY and CDR2 SMNVEV (reference sequence). The length of the CDR3 is 13 residues. The CDR3 DNA reads TGTGCCAGCAGTTTAGGATCACAGGTGGAGCAGTACTTC. Translation gives CASSLGSQVEQYF.

This clone showed up just a few times. One end of the junction varies from germline; a read error may be responsible. V is TRBV27 and J is TRBJ1-3; D is undetermined. CDR3 length: 13 residues. The germline V gene encodes CDR1 MNHEY and CDR2 SMNVEV (reference sequence). The CDR3 DNA sequence: TGTGCCAGCAGTCCAATGGCTGGCAACACCATATATTTT. This gives the protein CASSPMAGNTIYF.

The chain is built from TRBV19 and TRBJ1-2; 8 nucleotides match TRBD1. The CDR3 spans 13 residues. V gave up 6 bases and J gave up 4 bases; unmatched junction bases: 4. The germline CDR1 and CDR2 sequences are LNHDA and SQIVND (reference sequence). In DNA, the CDR3 is TGTGCCAGTAGACTCGACAGGGGCTATGGCTACACCTTC. This sequence encodes CASRLDRGYGYTF.

V is TRBV7-2 and J is TRBJ1-3, with D possibly TRBD1 on 6 matching bases. The CDR3 is 14 residues long. Looked up from germline, CDR1 is SGHTA and CDR2 is FQGNSA. The V gene lost 5 bases and the J gene lost 4 bases, with 12 bases spanning the gap. CDR3 residues: CASSVQGRGNTIYF. The CDR3 DNA is TGTGCCAGCAGCGTACAGGGACGGGGAAACACCATATATTTT. Supplemented by reference TRBV7-2 and TRBJ1-3, the full variable domain reads GAGVSQSPSNKVTEKGKDVELRCDPISGHTALYWYRQSLGQGLEFLIYFQGNSAPDKSGLPSDRFSAERTGGSVSTLTIQRTQQEDSAVYLCASSVQGRGNTIYFGEGSWLTVV.

V and J are TRBV30 and TRBJ1-1, with D maybe TRBD1 (5 bases). Looked up from germline, CDR1 is GTSNPN and CDR2 is SVGIG (reference sequence). The CDR3 length is 20 residues. V lost 3 bases and J 2 bases, leaving 31 bases between the germline ends. The CDR3 DNA follows: TGTGCCTGGAGCGCCACGGAAGGGACCCTGGAGGGTAATAGCAACACTGAAGCTTTCTTT. Protein product: CAWSATEGTLEGNSNTEAFF.

The chain recombines TRBV5-6 with TRBJ1-2; the D gene is possibly TRBD1 (5 bases). Germline CDR1 and CDR2: SGHDT and YYEEEE. V gave up 5 bases and J gave up 5 bases, with 10 bases separating them. CDR3 length equals 12 residues. The CDR3 nucleotides read TGTGCCAGCAGAGGGGATCATTATGGCTACACCTTC. Its translation is CASRGDHYGYTF.

Only one count was recorded for this clone. The V gene is TRBV5-1, the J gene TRBJ1-5, with no clear D. V was trimmed by 0 bases and J by 6 bases, leaving 10 bases between them. Germline CDR1 SGHRS, CDR2 YFSETQ. This CDR3 is built from 14 residues. DNA for the CDR3: TGCGCCAGCAGCTTGGTCTCAGGTAGTCAGCCCCAGCATTTT. Protein sequence: CASSLVSGSQPQHF.

The chain is built from TRBV7-8 and TRBJ2-5; 11 nucleotides agree with TRBD1. The CDR3 contains 16 residues. V lost 5 bases and J lost 2; bases outside the gene matches: 7. Looked up from germline, CDR1 is SGHVS and CDR2 is FQNEAQ. CDR3 sequence (DNA): TGTGCCAGCAGCCGCGGGACAGGGGGGGATCAAGAGACCCAGTACTTC. Translation: CASSRGTGGDQETQYF.

The chain couples TRBV2 to TRBJ1-6, with D possibly TRBD1 on 5 matching bases. Trimming stripped 2 bases from V and 10 bases from J, with 15 bases between. This CDR3 spans 15 amino acids. CDR1 SNHLY and CDR2 FYNNEI come from the germline V gene. CDR3 nucleotide sequence: TGTGCCAGCAGTGAAAGGGTCCAGGGTAGCTCACCCCTCCACTTT. It translates to CASSERVQGSSPLHF.

The rearrangement joins TRBV11-2 to TRBJ1-2; D is unclear. Germline CDR1 is SGHAT and CDR2 is FQNNGV. The CDR3 loop spans 12 amino acids. CDR3 sequence (DNA): TGTGTTCGCAGCAGGTCTAACTATGGCTACACCTTC. This gives the protein CVRSRSNYGYTF.

The gene calls are TRBV18 and TRBJ1-4; TRBD1 matches 9 bases. Germline lookup yields CDR1 KGHSH and CDR2 LQKENI. The CDR3 has 15 amino acids. Germline trimming cut 3 bases from V and 8 bases from J; bases unmatched to any gene: 7. Here the CDR3 DNA reads TGTGCCAGCTCACCCCCCGGGACAGGGAAGGAAAAACTGTTTTTT. Translated, it gives CASSPPGTGKEKLFF.

This clone has a single count. The V gene is TRBV10-1, the J gene TRBJ1-1; 7 nucleotides align to TRBD1. V lost 2 bases and J lost 4; bases outside the gene matches: 10. CDR1 WNHNN and CDR2 SYGVQD come from the germline V gene (reference sequence). The CDR3 runs 16 residues. The CDR3 sequence is CASSEGAGGVCTEAFF. The CDR3 nucleotides read TGCGCCAGCAGTGAGGGCGCAGGGGGAGTATGCACTGAAGCTTTCTTT.

CDR3 in DNA: TGTGCCAGCAGCCGCAAAGCGACTAGCGGGGGCTTGGGTACGCAGTATTTT. Protein sequence: CASSRKATSGGLGTQYF. V is TRBV3-1 (or the pseudogene TRBV3-2) and J is TRBJ2-3; 12 bases are shared with TRBD2. Trimming at V came to 4 bases and at J to 8 bases, leaving 13 bases not matched to a gene. Germline V gene lookup returns CDR1 LGHDT and CDR2 YNNKEL (reference sequence). This CDR3 has 17 residues.

This clone was found once. The chain carries TRBV7-2 and TRBJ2-3, with D perhaps matching TRBD2 (7 bases). Germline V CDR1 and CDR2: SGHTA, FQGNSA. The ends were cut back, 2 bases at V and 1 base at J, with 19 bases in the middle. The CDR3 sequence is 18 residues long. CDR3 sequence: CASSLIGAGALGTDTQYF. CDR3 DNA sequence: TGTGCCAGCAGCTTAATTGGGGCGGGGGCCTTAGGCACAGATACGCAGTATTTT.

The CDR3 reads CASDRGLGLFF. The CDR3 nucleotides are TGTGCCAGTGACAGGGGGTTGGGGCTGTTTTTT. This chain connects TRBV19 to TRBJ2-2, with 9 bases matching TRBD1. The CDR3 is made up of 11 amino acids. Losses at the gene ends were 8 bases for V and 13 bases for J; bases not matched to a gene: 5. The germline V gene has CDR1 LNHDA and CDR2 SQIVND (reference sequence).

The chain carries TRBV5-1 and TRBJ2-3; D may be TRBD1 (6 bases). Trimming pared 2 bases from V and 3 bases from J, leaving 10 bases between. The CDR3 is 14 amino acids. Looked up from germline, CDR1 is SGHRS and CDR2 is YFSETQ. CDR3 bases: TGCGCCAGCAGCTTACAGGGTTTTACAGATACGCAGTATTTT. Amino acids: CASSLQGFTDTQYF.

This clone came up a few times. The chain recombines TRBV28 with TRBJ2-7, with TRBD1 matching over 9 bases. Trimming took 4 bases from V and 3 from J; bases not matched to a gene: 25. CDR1 and CDR2 from the germline V gene are MDHEN and SYDVKM. The CDR3 spans 21 residues. In DNA, the CDR3 is TGTGCCAGCAGTTCCCCCTGGACAGGGGATCTGCACAGAACACCAAACTACGAGCAGTACTTC. This translates into CASSSPWTGDLHRTPNYEQYF. Combining the CDR3 with reference TRBV28 and TRBJ2-7 gives the whole variable domain DVKVTQSSRYLVKRTGEKVFLECVQDMDHENMFWYRQDPGLGLRLIYFSYDVKMKEKGDIPEGYSVSREKKERFSLILESASTNQTSMYLCASSSPWTGDLHRTPNYEQYFGPGTRLTVT.

This chain connects TRBV11-2 to TRBJ2-7, with D maybe TRBD1 (7 bases). The length of the CDR3 is 14 residues. Germline lookup yields CDR1 SGHAT and CDR2 FQNNGV. The ends were cut back, 6 bases at V and 0 bases at J, with 12 bases in the middle. The CDR3: CASRAGQSSYEQYF. As DNA, the CDR3 is TGTGCCAGCAGGGCGGGACAGAGCTCCTACGAGCAGTACTTC.

This clone was detected once. This chain connects TRBV4-1 to TRBJ1-6, with D perhaps matching TRBD1 (5 bases). The germline gives CDR1 MGHRA, CDR2 YSYEKL. Trimming cost V 0 bases and J 7 bases, with 10 bases left between them. The CDR3 extends over 15 amino acids. The CDR3 is CASSQDQGGNSPLHF. DNA of the CDR3: TGCGCCAGCAGCCAAGATCAGGGCGGCAATTCACCCCTCCACTTT.

The chain links TRBV28 to TRBJ2-5; no firm D call. Germline-derived CDR1 and CDR2 are MDHEN and SYDVKM. V lost 1 base to trimming and J lost 0 bases, with 6 bases between them. This CDR3 is 14 amino acids long. The CDR3 sequence: CASSLSVYQETQYF. In DNA form, the CDR3 reads TGTGCCAGCAGTTTATCAGTATACCAAGAGACCCAGTACTTC.